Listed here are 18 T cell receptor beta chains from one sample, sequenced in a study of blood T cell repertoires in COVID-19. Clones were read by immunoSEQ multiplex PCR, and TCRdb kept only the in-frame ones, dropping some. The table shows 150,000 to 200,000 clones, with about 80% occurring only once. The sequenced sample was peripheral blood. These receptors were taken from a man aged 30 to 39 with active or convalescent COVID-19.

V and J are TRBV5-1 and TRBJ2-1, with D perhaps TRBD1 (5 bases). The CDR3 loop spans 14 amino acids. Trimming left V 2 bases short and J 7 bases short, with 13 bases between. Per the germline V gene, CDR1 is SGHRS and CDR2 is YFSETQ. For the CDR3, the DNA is TGCGCCAGCAGCTTAGGTCGGGCAGGGAATGAGCAGTTCTTC. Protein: CASSLGRAGNEQFF.

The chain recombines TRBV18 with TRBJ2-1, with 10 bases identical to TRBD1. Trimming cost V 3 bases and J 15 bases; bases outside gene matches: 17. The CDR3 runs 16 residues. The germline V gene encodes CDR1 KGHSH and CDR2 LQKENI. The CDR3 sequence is CASSPPTGQGTYTMFF. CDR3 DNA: TGTGCCAGCTCACCGCCCACGGGACAGGGGACGTATACAATGTTCTTC.

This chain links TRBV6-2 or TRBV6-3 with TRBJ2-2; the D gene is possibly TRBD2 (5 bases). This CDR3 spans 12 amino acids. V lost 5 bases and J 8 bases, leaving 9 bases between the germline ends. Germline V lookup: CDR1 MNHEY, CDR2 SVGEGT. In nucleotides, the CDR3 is TGTGCCAGCAGTCGTTGGGAGGGGGAGCTGTTTTTT. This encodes CASSRWEGELFF.

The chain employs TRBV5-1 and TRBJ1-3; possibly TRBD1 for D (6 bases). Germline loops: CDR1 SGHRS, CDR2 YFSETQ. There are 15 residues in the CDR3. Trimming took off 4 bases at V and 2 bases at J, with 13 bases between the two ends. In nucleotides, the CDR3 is TGCGCCAGCAGCCCAGCCACAGGGCCTGGAAACACCATATATTTT. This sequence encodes CASSPATGPGNTIYF. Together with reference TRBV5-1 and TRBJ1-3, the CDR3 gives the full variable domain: KAGVTQTPRYLIKTRGQQVTLSCSPISGHRSVSWYQQTPGQGLQFLFEYFSETQRNKGNFPGRFSGRQFSNSRSEMNVSTLELGDSALYLCASSPATGPGNTIYFGEGSWLTVV.

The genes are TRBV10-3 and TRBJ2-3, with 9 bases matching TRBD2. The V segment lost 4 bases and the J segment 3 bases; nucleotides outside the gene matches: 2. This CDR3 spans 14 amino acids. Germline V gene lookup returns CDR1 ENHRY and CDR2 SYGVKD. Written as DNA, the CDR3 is TGTGCCATCAGTGGCCTAGCGGGAACAGATACGCAGTATTTT. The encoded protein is CAISGLAGTDTQYF.

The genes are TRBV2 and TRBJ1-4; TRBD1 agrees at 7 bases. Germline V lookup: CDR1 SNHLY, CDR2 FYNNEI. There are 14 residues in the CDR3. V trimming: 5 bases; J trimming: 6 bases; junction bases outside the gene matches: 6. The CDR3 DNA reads TGTGCCAGCAGTCGGACAGGACGTGATGAAAAACTGTTTTTT. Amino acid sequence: CASSRTGRDEKLFF.

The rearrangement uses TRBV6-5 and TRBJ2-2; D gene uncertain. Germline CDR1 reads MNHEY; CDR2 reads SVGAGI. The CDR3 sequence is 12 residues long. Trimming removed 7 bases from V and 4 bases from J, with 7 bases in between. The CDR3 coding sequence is TGTGCCAGCAACTATCTCACCGGGGAGCTGTTTTTT. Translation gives CASNYLTGELFF.

The CDR3 DNA reads TGTGCCAGCAGTCTAGGATTAGGCAACACCGGGGAGCTGTTTTTT. It codes for CASSLGLGNTGELFF. The chain has TRBV7-9 and TRBJ2-2; D gene unclear. Germline loops: CDR1 SEHNR, CDR2 FQNEAQ (reference sequence). The germline V and J ends were trimmed by 6 bases and 2 bases, with 13 bases remaining between them. CDR3 length equals 15 residues.

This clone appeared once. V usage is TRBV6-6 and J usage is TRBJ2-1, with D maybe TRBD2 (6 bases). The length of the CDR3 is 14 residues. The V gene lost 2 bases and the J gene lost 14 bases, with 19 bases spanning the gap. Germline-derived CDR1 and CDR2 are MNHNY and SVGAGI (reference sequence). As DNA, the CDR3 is TGTGCCAGCAGTTACAACCGACCGAATGAGCGGGAGTTCTTC. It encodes CASSYNRPNEREFF.

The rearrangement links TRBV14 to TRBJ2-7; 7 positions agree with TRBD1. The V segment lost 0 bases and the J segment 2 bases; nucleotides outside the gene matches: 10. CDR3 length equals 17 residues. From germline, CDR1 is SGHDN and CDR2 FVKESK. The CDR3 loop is CASSQDGYTGTAYEQYF. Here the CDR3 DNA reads TGTGCCAGCAGCCAAGACGGATACACAGGGACAGCCTACGAGCAGTACTTC.

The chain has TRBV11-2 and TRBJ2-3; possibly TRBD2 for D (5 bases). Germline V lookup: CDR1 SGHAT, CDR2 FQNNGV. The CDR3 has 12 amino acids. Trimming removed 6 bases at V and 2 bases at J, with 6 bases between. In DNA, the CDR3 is TGTGCCAGCAGGCGGGCCACAGATACGCAGTATTTT. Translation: CASRRATDTQYF.

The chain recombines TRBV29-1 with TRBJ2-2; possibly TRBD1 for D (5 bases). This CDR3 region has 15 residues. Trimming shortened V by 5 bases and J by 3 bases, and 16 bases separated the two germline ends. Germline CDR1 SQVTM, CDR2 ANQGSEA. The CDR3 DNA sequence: TGCAGCGTTTTATTAGGGGCTGCGCACACCGGGGAGCTGTTTTTT. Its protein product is CSVLLGAAHTGELFF.

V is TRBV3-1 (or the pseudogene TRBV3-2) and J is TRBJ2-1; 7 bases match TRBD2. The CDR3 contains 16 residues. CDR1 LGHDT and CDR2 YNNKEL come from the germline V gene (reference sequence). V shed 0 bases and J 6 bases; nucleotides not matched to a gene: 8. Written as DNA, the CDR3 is TGTGCCAGCAGCCAAGATAGGGCTAGCGGACTCAATGAGCAGTTCTTC. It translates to CASSQDRASGLNEQFF.

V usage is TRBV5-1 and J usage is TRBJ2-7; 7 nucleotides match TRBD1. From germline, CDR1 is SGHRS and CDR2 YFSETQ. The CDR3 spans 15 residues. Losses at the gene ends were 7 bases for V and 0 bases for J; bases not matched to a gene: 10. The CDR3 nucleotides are TGCGCCAGCCAAAGGCAGGGGGACAACTCCTACGAGCAGTACTTC. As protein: CASQRQGDNSYEQYF. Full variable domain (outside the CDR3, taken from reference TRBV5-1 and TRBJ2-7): KAGVTQTPRYLIKTRGQQVTLSCSPISGHRSVSWYQQTPGQGLQFLFEYFSETQRNKGNFPGRFSGRQFSNSRSEMNVSTLELGDSALYLCASQRQGDNSYEQYFGPGTRLTVT.

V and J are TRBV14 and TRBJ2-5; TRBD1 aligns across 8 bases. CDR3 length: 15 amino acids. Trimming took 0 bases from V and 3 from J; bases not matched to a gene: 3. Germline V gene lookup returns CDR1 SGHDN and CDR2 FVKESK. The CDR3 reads CASSQDRQGKETQYF. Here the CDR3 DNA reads TGTGCCAGCAGCCAAGATCGACAGGGGAAAGAGACCCAGTACTTC. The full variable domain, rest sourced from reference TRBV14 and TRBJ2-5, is EAGVTQFPSHSVIEKGQTVTLRCDPISGHDNLYWYRRVMGKEIKFLLHFVKESKQDESGMPNNRFLAERTGGTYSTLKVQPAELEDSGVYFCASSQDRQGKETQYFGPGTRLLVL.

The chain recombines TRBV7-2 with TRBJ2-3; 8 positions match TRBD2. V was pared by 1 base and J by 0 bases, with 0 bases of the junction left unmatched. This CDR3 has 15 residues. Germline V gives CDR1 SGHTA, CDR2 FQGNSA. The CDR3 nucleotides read TGTGCCAGCAGCTTAGTAGCGGGGAGCACAGATACGCAGTATTTT. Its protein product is CASSLVAGSTDTQYF.

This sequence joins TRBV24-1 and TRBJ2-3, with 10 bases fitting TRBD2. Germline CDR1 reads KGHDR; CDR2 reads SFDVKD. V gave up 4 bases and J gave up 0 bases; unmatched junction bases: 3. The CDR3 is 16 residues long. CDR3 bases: TGTGCCACCAGTGACCCTAGCGGGAGTAGCACAGATACGCAGTATTTT. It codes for CATSDPSGSSTDTQYF.

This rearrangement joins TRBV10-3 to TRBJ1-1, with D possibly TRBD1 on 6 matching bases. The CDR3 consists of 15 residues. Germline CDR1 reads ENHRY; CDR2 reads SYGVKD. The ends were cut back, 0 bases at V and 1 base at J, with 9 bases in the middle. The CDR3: CAISESRGGNTEAFF. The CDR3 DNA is TGTGCCATCAGTGAGTCAAGGGGGGGGAACACTGAAGCTTTCTTT.